These T cell receptor beta chains were read from a single sample in a study of T-cell reconstitution after alpha-beta-depleted transplantation in children. A single record per CDR3 protein comes from TCRdb applying MiXCR to the PCR reads. The sample shows a few hundred thousand distinct CDR3 sequences, around 21% of them seen only once. The sequenced sample was PBMCs from the stem cell graft donor, obtained from the stem cell graft. These receptors were taken from a human donor who donated a stem cell graft to a child with acute myeloid leukemia. Both conserved end residues are part of each CDR3. The D gene is left open where the match is weak. Size tells how often a clone was seen (once, few, many) or the class of an expanded clone, and some rows leave it out.

j_gene | v_gene | abundance | d_gene | CDR3aa | CDR3nt
TRBJ2-5 | TRBV20-1 | many | - | CSAEYPGRRQETQYF | TGCAGTGCTGAATACCCGGGCCGTCGGCAAGAGACCCAGTACTTC
TRBJ2-3 | TRBV29-1 | many | - | CSVVFVGKSTDTQYF | TGCAGCGTTGTCTTCGTGGGAAAAAGCACAGATACGCAGTATTTT
TRBJ2-7 | TRBV28 | - | - | CASTGTPTYEQYF | TGTGCCAGCACGGGGACACCTACCTACGAGCAGTACTTC
TRBJ2-1 | TRBV20-1 | - | TRBD2 | CSARLAGGDEQFF | TGCAGTGCTAGACTAGCGGGAGGAGATGAGCAGTTCTTC
TRBJ2-1 | TRBV24-1 | many | - | CATSDPNRASNEQFF | TGTGCCACCAGTGACCCCAACAGGGCCAGCAATGAGCAGTTCTTC
TRBJ2-2 | TRBV25-1 | - | TRBD1 | CASSPTGGDFVGELFF | TGTGCCAGCAGCCCGACAGGGGGCGATTTTGTAGGGGAGCTGTTTTTT
TRBJ1-3 | TRBV20-1 | - | - | CSASFPGWKDGNTIYF | TGCAGTGCTAGTTTCCCGGGGTGGAAGGACGGAAACACCATATATTTT
TRBJ1-5 | TRBV12-3/TRBV12-4 | - | - | CASRDIAVDQPQHF | TGTGCCAGCAGGGACATTGCGGTGGATCAGCCCCAGCATTTT
TRBJ2-1 | TRBV2 | few | - | CASSVKLAYNEQFF | TGTGCCAGCAGTGTGAAACTCGCCTACAATGAGCAGTTCTTC
TRBJ2-3 | TRBV4-3 | many | - | CASSPLDTQYF | TGCGCCAGCAGCCCCTTAGATACGCAGTATTTT
TRBJ1-3 | TRBV12-3/TRBV12-4 | - | - | CASRTDGGAFGNTIYF | TGTGCCAGCAGGACAGATGGGGGCGCATTTGGAAACACCATATATTTT
TRBJ2-1 | TRBV4-2 | - | TRBD2 | CASSERLAGWSSYNEQFF | TGTGCCAGCAGCGAGCGACTAGCGGGATGGAGCTCCTACAATGAGCAGTTCTTC
TRBJ2-7 | TRBV10-2 | - | - | CASSPMWGKVYEQYF | TGCGCCAGCAGCCCCATGTGGGGGAAGGTCTACGAGCAGTACTTC
TRBJ2-2 | TRBV28 | few | TRBD2 | CASSTGLAGASGELFF | TGTGCCAGCAGTACGGGACTAGCGGGAGCGAGCGGGGAGCTGTTTTTT
TRBJ2-7 | TRBV12-3/TRBV12-4 | few | - | CASRRTPGNEQYF | TGTGCCAGCAGGCGAACCCCGGGCAACGAGCAGTACTTC
TRBJ2-7 | TRBV4-1 | - | TRBD1 | CASSQQTGVIYEQYF | TGCGCCAGCAGCCAACAGACAGGGGTAATCTACGAGCAGTACTTC
TRBJ1-2 | TRBV2 | few | TRBD1 | CATTGVQDYGYTF | TGTGCCACCACAGGGGTTCAGGACTATGGCTACACCTTC
TRBJ2-3 | TRBV5-1 | few | - | CASSLGPLVDTQYF | TGCGCCAGCAGCTTGGGACCTTTGGTGGATACGCAGTATTTT
TRBJ1-5 | TRBV12-3/TRBV12-4 | - | TRBD1 | CASIETGVSNQPQHF | TGTGCCAGCATCGAGACAGGGGTGAGCAATCAGCCCCAGCATTTT
TRBJ2-1 | TRBV6-4 | many | - | CASSDSAGDYNEQFF | TGTGCCAGCAGTGACTCCGCGGGTGACTACAATGAGCAGTTCTTC
TRBJ2-1 | TRBV4-2 | many | TRBD2 | CASSQDEGTTTYNEQFF | TGTGCCAGCAGCCAAGATGAGGGGACTACCACCTACAATGAGCAGTTCTTC
TRBJ2-1 | TRBV15 | few | TRBD2 | CATSRVSGSPYNEQFF | TGTGCCACCAGCAGAGTTAGCGGGAGCCCCTACAATGAGCAGTTCTTC
TRBJ2-7 | TRBV20-1 | many | - | CSAPSRAGSEQYF | TGCAGTGCCCCCTCCAGGGCGGGAAGCGAGCAGTACTTC
TRBJ2-7 | TRBV15 | - | - | CATSRDWHEQYF | TGTGCCACCAGCAGAGATTGGCACGAGCAGTACTTC
TRBJ2-7 | TRBV7-6 | few | TRBD1 | CASSLTGYDEQYF | TGTGCCAGCAGCTTGACAGGGTACGACGAGCAGTACTTC